The entry below gives a single T cell receptor (beta chain) sequence along with its context. Its antigen is not identified. The data belong to a study of OX40 agonist ivuxolimab in advanced cancers. General study results and limits: It was also the case that some nonresponders had low normalized T-cell clonal expansion.

Trimming pared 5 bases from V and 1 base from J, leaving 12 bases between. The CDR3 covers 15 residues. Germline CDR1 is SGHTA and CDR2 is FQGNSA. Sequencing was performed with immunoSEQ multiplex PCR; in TCRdb, only in-frame clones are kept and a portion is missing. The sample holds 50,000 to 80,000 clones, around 80% seen once. The sample consisted of CD4+ or CD8+ T cells sorted from blood, taken in a trial of the OX40 agonist ivuxolimab. The sequence was collected from an adult with an advanced solid tumor such as melanoma, head and neck, liver or kidney cancer. The chain uses TRBV7-2 and TRBJ1-3; D gene ambiguous. The CDR3 DNA reads as TGTGCCAGCAGCCCCGCCCGTGTATCTGGAAACACCATATATTTT. Its translation is CASSPARVSGNTIYF. The full variable domain, its missing parts supplied by reference TRBV7-2 and TRBJ1-3, is GAGVSQSPSNKVTEKGKDVELRCDPISGHTALYWYRQSLGQGLEFLIYFQGNSAPDKSGLPSDRFSAERTGGSVSTLTIQRTQQEDSAVYLCASSPARVSGNTIYFGEGSWLTVV.